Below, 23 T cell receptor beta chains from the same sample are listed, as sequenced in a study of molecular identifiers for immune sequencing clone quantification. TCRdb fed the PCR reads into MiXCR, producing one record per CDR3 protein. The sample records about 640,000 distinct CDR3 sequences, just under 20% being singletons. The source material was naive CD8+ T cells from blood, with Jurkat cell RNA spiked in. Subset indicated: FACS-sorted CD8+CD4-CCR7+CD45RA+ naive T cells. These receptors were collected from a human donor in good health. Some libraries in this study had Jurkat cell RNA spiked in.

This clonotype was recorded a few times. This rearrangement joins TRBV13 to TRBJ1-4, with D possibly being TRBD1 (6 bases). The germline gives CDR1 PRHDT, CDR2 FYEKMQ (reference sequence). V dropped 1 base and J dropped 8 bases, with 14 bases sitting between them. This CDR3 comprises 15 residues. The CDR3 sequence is CASSLEGGEGEKLFF. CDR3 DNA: TGTGCCAGCAGCTTAGAGGGGGGCGAAGGAGAAAAACTGTTTTTT.

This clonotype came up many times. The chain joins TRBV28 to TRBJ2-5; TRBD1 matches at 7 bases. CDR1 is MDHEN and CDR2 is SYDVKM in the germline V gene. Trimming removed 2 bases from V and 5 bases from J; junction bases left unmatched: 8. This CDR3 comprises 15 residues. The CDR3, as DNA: TGTGCCAGCAGTTTAATGGCAGGGGGTGACGAGACCCAGTACTTC. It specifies CASSLMAGGDETQYF.

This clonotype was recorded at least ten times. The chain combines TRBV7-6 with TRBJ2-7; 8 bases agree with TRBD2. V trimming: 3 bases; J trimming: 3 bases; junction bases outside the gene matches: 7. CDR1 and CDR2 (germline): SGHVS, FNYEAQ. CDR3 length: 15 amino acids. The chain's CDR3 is CASSFSSGGIYEQYF. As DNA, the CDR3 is TGTGCCAGCAGCTTCAGCAGCGGGGGCATCTACGAGCAGTACTTC.

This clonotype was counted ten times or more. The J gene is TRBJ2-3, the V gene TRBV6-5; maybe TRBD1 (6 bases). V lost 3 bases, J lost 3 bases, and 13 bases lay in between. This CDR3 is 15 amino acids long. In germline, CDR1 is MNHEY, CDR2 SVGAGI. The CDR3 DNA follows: TGTGCCAGCAGTTATGGGGGCTTTGAAACAGATACGCAGTATTTT. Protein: CASSYGGFETDTQYF.

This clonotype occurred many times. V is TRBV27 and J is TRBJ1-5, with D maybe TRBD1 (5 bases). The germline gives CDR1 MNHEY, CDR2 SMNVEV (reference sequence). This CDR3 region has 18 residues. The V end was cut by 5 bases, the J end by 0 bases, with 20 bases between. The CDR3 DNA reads TGTGCCAGCAGTACTCCTCCGAGACAGCCCTATAGCAATCAGCCCCAGCATTTT. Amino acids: CASSTPPRQPYSNQPQHF.

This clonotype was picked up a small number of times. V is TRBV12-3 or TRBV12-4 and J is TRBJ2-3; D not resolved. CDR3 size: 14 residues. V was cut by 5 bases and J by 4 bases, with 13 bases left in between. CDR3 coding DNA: TGTGCCAGCAGTCGTTCCCTAGTTGCAGATACGCAGTATTTT. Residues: CASSRSLVADTQYF.

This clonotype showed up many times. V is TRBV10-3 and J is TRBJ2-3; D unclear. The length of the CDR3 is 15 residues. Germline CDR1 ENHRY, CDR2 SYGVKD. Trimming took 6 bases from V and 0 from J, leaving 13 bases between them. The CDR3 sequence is CAISGGTTSTDTQYF. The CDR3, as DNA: TGTGCCATCAGCGGCGGTACTACAAGCACAGATACGCAGTATTTT.

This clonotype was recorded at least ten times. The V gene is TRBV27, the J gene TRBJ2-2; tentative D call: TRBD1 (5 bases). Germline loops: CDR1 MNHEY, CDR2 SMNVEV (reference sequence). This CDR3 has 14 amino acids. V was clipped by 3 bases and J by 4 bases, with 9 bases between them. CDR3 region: CASSFGAVTGELFF. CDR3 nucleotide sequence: TGTGCCAGCAGTTTTGGGGCGGTCACCGGGGAGCTGTTTTTT.

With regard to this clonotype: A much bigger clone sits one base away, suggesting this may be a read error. CDR3 sequence: CASRIPGQGSYGQYF. The CDR3 DNA reads as TGTGCCAGCAGGATTCCGGGACAGGGATCGTACGGGCAGTACTTC. The chain combines TRBV6-2 or TRBV6-3 with TRBJ2-7, with 9 nucleotides matching TRBD1. The CDR3 spans 15 residues. CDR1 and CDR2 (germline): MNHEY, SVGEGT.

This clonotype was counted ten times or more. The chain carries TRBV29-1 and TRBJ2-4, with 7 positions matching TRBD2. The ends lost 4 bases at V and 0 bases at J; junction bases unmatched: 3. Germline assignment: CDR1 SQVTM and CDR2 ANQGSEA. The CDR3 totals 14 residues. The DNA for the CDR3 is TGCAGCGTTGTGGCGGGAGTAGCCAAAAACATTCAGTACTTC. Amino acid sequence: CSVVAGVAKNIQYF.

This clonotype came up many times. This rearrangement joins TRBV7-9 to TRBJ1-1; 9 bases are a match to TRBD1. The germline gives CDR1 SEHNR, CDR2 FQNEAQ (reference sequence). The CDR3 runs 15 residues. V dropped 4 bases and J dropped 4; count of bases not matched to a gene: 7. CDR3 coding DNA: TGTGCCAGCAGCTCCCCACAGGGGGCTAGCACTGAAGCTTTCTTT. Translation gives CASSSPQGASTEAFF.

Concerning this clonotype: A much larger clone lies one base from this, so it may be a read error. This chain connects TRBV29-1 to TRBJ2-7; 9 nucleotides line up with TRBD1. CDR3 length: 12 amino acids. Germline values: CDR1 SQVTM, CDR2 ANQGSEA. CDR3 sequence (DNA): TGCGGCGTTACAGGGGGCCCCTACGAGCAGTACTTC. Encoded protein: CGVTGGPYEQYF.

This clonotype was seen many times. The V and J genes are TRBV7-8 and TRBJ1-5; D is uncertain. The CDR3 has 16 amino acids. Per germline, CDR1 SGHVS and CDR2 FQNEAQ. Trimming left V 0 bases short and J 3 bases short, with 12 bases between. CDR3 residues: CASSLAPSGSNQPQHF. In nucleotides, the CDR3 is TGTGCCAGCAGCTTAGCGCCGTCGGGGTCCAATCAGCCCCAGCATTTT.

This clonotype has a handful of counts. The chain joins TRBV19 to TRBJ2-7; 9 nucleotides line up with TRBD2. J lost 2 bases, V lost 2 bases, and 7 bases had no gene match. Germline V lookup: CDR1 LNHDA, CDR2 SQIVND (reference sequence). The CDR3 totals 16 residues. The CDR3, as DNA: TGTGCCAGTAGTATAACGACTAGCGGCACCCCCTACGAGCAGTACTTC. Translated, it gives CASSITTSGTPYEQYF.

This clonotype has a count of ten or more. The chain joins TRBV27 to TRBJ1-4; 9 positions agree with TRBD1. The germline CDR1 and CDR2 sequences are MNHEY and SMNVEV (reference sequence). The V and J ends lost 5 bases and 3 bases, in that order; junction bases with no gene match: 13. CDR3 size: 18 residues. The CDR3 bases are TGTGCCAGCAGTACTCTGACAGGGGGGCGGTTGGCTAATGAAAAACTGTTTTTT. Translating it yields CASSTLTGGRLANEKLFF.

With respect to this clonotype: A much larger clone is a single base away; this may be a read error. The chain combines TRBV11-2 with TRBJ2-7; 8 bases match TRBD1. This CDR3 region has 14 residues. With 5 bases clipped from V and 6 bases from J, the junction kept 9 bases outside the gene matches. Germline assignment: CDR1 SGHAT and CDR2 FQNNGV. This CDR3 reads CASSPGMTGAEQYF. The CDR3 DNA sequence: TGTGCCAGCAGCCCAGGAATGACAGGGGCCGAGCAGTACTTC.

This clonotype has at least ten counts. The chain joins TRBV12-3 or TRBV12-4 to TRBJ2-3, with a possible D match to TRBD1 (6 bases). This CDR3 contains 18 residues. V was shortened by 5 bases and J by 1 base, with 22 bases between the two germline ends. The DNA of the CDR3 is TGTGCCAGCAGTCTTACACCGAGGGGGAGTCTAGGCACAGATACGCAGTATTTT. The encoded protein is CASSLTPRGSLGTDTQYF.

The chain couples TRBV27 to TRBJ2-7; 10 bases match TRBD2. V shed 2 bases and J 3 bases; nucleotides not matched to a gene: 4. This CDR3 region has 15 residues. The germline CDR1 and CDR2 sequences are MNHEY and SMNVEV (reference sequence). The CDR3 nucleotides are TGTGCCAGCAGTTTAGAACTAGCGGGACACTACGAGCAGTACTTC. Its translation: CASSLELAGHYEQYF.

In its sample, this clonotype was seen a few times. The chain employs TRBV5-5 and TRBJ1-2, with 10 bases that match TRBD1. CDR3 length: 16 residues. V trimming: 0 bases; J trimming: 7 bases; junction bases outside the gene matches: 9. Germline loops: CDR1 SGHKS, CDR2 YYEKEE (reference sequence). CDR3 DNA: TGTGCCAGCAGCTTGGGGCGACAGGGGGCACAAGGTGGCTACACCTTC. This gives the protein CASSLGRQGAQGGYTF.

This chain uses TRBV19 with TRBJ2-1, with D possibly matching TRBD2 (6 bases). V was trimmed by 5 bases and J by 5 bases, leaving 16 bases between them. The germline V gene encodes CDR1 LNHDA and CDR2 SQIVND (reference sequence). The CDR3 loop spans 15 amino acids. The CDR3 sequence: CASSPMGGPHNEQFF. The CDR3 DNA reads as TGTGCCAGTAGTCCTATGGGGGGACCCCACAATGAGCAGTTCTTC.

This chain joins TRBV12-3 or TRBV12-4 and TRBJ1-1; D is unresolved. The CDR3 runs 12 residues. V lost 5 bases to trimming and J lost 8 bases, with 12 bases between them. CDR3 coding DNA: TGTGCCAGCAGTACCCCTGGTCAGGAAGCTTTCTTT. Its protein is CASSTPGQEAFF.

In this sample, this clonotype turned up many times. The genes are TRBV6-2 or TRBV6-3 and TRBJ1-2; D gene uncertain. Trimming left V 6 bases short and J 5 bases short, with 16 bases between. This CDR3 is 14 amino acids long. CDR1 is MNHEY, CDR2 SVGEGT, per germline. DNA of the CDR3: TGTGCCAGCAGAAGCCCTGACCAGCTTTATGGCTACACCTTC. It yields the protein CASRSPDQLYGYTF.

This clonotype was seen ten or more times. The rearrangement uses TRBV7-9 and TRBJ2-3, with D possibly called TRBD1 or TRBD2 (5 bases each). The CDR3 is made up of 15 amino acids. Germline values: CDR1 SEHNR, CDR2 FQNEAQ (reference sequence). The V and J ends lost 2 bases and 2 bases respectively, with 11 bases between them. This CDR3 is CASSLIVGTTDTQYF. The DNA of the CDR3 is TGTGCCAGCAGCTTAATTGTCGGGACCACAGATACGCAGTATTTT.